This entry lists 17 T cell receptor beta chains sequenced from one sample in a study of T cells expressing NK-cell markers. TCRdb re-called the 5' RACE reads; one entry per CDR3 protein, DNA not given. This sample contains about 380,000 distinct CDR3 sequences. Sequenced input: blood T cells: a sorted CD56 or NKG2C T cell subset, CD4+ or CD8+ T cells, or bulk PBMC T cells (not recorded which). All receptors come from a man between 18 and 69 years old in good health.

The chain links TRBV2 to TRBJ2-3; TCRdb gives TRBD1 as the D gene, but with no DNA this cannot be confirmed. This CDR3 has 16 residues. Germline assignment: CDR1 SNHLY and CDR2 FYNNEI. CDR3 sequence reads: CASSAGGQGGSDTQYF.

The chain combines TRBV30 with TRBJ2-2; TCRdb's D call, TRBD2, is unchecked because there is no DNA. Germline values: CDR1 GTSNPN, CDR2 SVGIG (reference sequence). This CDR3 is built from 15 residues. CDR3 loop: CAWEEGLSGTGELFF.

V is TRBV2 and J is TRBJ1-6; TCRdb calls TRBD1, which cannot be checked without DNA. CDR3 length equals 16 residues. Germline assignment: CDR1 SNHLY and CDR2 FYNNEI. CDR3 protein: CASTRDRSSYNSPLHF.

This sequence joins TRBV7-2 and TRBJ2-7; no DNA is available, so the TRBD1 call from TCRdb remains unchecked. The CDR3 sequence is 17 residues long. Per the germline V gene, CDR1 is SGHTA and CDR2 is FQGNSA. Here the CDR3 reads CASSRFRPGQGRNEQYF. The full variable domain, rest sourced from reference TRBV7-2 and TRBJ2-7, is GAGVSQSPSNKVTEKGKDVELRCDPISGHTALYWYRQSLGQGLEFLIYFQGNSAPDKSGLPSDRFSAERTGGSVSTLTIQRTQQEDSAVYLCASSRFRPGQGRNEQYFGPGTRLTVT.

This chain joins TRBV12-3 or TRBV12-4 and TRBJ1-6; the TCRdb D gene call, TRBD1, has no DNA to confirm it. The CDR3 contains 15 residues. The CDR3: CASSLAGGLGSPLHF.

This rearrangement joins TRBV7-9 to TRBJ1-2; TCRdb selects TRBD1, and the lack of DNA leaves this call unchecked. CDR3 length: 14 amino acids. Germline V CDR1 and CDR2: SEHNR, FQNEAQ (reference sequence). CDR3 in amino acids: CASSPDGQPFGYTF.

V is TRBV15 and J is TRBJ1-2; checking the TCRdb D call of TRBD1 is not possible without DNA. CDR1 and CDR2 from the germline V gene are LNHNV and YYDKDF (reference sequence). The CDR3 is made up of 13 amino acids. The CDR3 loop reads CATSRRTGYGYTF. Supplemented by reference TRBV15 and TRBJ1-2, the full variable domain reads DAMVIQNPRYQVTQFGKPVTLSCSQTLNHNVMYWYQQKSSQAPKLLFHYYDKDFNNEADTPDNFQSRRPNTSFCFLDIRSPGLGDTAMYLCATSRRTGYGYTFGSGTRLTVV.

The chain joins TRBV7-9 to TRBJ2-1; TCRdb gives TRBD2 as the D gene, but with no DNA this cannot be confirmed. CDR1 is SEHNR, CDR2 FQNEAQ, per germline (reference sequence). The CDR3 totals 16 residues. The CDR3 spells CASSLRPGLARDEQFF.

The chain is built from TRBV7-9 and TRBJ1-5; the D call from TCRdb, TRBD1, cannot be confirmed without DNA. The CDR3 totals 14 residues. CDR1 and CDR2 from the germline V gene are SEHNR and FQNEAQ (reference sequence). The CDR3 sequence: CASPLGPKNQPQHF.

V gene TRBV20-1 combines with J gene TRBJ2-7; with no DNA, the TCRdb D assignment of TRBD1 cannot be verified. Germline CDR1 DFQATT, CDR2 SNEGSKA (reference sequence). This CDR3 spans 15 amino acids. The CDR3: CSARRGGDHSYEQYF.

V and J are TRBV6-1 and TRBJ2-3; TCRdb selects TRBD1, and the lack of DNA leaves this call unchecked. The CDR3 covers 15 residues. Germline V gene lookup returns CDR1 MNHNS and CDR2 SASEGT. This CDR3 reads CASGSTGAPTDTQYF.

The genes are TRBV20-1 and TRBJ2-1. The CDR3 has 15 amino acids. The germline V gene encodes CDR1 DFQATT and CDR2 SNEGSKA (reference sequence). CDR3 in amino acids: CSAIIAISSYNEQFF.

The CDR3 region is CASSDPRAADTEAFF. The chain links TRBV25-1 to TRBJ1-1; there is no DNA to check the TCRdb D call of TRBD1. Germline V lookup: CDR1 MGHDK, CDR2 SYGVNS. The CDR3 totals 15 residues.

J is TRBJ2-5 and V is TRBV7-3. Per the germline V gene, CDR1 is SGHTA and CDR2 is FQGTGA. The CDR3 runs 12 residues. This chain's CDR3 is CASSSYQGTQYF.

This chain connects TRBV20-1 to TRBJ2-3. CDR1 is DFQATT, CDR2 SNEGSKA, per germline (reference sequence). The CDR3 loop spans 13 amino acids. The CDR3 sequence: CSAPKDGVDTQYF.

The gene calls are TRBV7-2 and TRBJ2-5. The CDR3 totals 14 residues. CDR1 is SGHTA and CDR2 is FQGNSA in the germline V gene. This CDR3 reads CASSLGPDQETQYF.

The rearrangement links TRBV4-1 to TRBJ2-1; TCRdb lists TRBD1, though no DNA is available to test this call. This CDR3 is built from 17 residues. CDR1 and CDR2 (germline): MGHRA, YSYEKL. The CDR3 here is CASSQDLAGGLHNEQFF.